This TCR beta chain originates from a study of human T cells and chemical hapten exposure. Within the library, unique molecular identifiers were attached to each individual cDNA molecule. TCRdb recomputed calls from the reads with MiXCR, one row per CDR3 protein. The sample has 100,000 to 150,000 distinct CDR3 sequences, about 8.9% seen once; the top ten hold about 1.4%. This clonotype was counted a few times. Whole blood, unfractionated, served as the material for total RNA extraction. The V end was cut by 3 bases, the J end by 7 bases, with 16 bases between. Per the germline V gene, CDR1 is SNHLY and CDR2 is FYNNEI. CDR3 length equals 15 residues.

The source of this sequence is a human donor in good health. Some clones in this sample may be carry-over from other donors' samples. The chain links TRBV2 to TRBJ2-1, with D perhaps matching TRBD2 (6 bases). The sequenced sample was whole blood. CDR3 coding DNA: TGTGCCAGCAGTGAGTCGGGGGTTAAGGAGAATGAGCAGTTCTTC. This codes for CASSESGVKENEQFF. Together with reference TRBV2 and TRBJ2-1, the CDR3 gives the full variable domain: EPEVTQTPSHQVTQMGQEVILRCVPISNHLYFYWYRQILGQKVEFLVSFYNNEISEKSEIFDDQFSVERPDGSNFTLKIRSTKLEDSAMYFCASSESGVKENEQFFGPGTRLTVL.